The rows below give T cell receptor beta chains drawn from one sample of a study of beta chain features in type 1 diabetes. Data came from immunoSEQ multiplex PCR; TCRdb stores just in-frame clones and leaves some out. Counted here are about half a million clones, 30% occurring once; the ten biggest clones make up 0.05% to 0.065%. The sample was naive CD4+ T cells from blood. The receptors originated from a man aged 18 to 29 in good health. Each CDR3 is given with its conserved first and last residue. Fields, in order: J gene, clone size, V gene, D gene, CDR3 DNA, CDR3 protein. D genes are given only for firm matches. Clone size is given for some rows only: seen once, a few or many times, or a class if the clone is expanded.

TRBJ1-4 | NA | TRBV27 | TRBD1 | TGTGCCAGCAGTTCGTGGACAGGGGTTGGTGAAAAACTGTTTTTT | CASSSWTGVGEKLFF
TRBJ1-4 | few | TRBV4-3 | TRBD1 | TGCGCCAGCGGACAGGGTAATGAAAAACTGTTTTTT | CASGQGNEKLFF
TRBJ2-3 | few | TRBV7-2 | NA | TGTGCCAGCAGCTTTGTCGGGGGCACAGATACGCAGTATTTT | CASSFVGGTDTQYF
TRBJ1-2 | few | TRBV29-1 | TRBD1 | TGCAGCGCCCAGGACAGGAGTGGCTACACCTTC | CSAQDRSGYTF
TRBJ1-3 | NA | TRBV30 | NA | TGTGCCTGGAGTCCCGGGGATATCTCTGGAAACACCATATATTTT | CAWSPGDISGNTIYF
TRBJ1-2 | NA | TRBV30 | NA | TGTGCCTGGAGTGTACTCACAGAAAACTATGGCTACACCTTC | CAWSVLTENYGYTF
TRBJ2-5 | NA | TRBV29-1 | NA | TGCAGCGTTGATACTAGTGGAGCCGAGACCCAGTACTTC | CSVDTSGAETQYF
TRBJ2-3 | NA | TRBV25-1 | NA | TGTGCCAGCAGCCCGGCGGGGAAAGATACGCAGTATTTT | CASSPAGKDTQYF
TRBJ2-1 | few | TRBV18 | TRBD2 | TGTGCCAGCGCACCCGGGCTAGCGGTTGAGCAGTTCTTC | CASAPGLAVEQFF
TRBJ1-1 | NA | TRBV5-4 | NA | TGTGCCAGCAGCTTTGCGGCAGGGGCTAGCACTGAAGCTTTCTTT | CASSFAAGASTEAFF
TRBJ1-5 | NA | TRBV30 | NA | TGTGCCTGGAGTGTACGGGATAAGCAGCCCCAGCATTTT | CAWSVRDKQPQHF
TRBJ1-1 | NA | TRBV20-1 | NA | TGCAGTGCTTTGAGTAACACTGAAGCTTTCTTT | CSALSNTEAFF
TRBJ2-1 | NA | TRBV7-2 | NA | TGTGCCAGCCGCACGGCAGGGAATGAGCAGTTCTTC | CASRTAGNEQFF
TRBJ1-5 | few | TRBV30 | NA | TGTGCCTGGAGCGCAGGGGCGAGGGGATATAGCAATCAGCCCCAGCATTTT | CAWSAGARGYSNQPQHF
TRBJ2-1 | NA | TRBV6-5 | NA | TGTGCCAGCAGTTCCCCACGGGGTGGGGTCTACAATGAGCAGTTCTTC | CASSSPRGGVYNEQFF
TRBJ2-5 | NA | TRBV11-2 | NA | TGTGCCAGCAGCTTAGGGCCAGCCGTAGAGACCCAGTACTTC | CASSLGPAVETQYF
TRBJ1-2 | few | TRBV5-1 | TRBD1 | TGCGCCAGCAGCCAGGGGGATTATGGCTACACCTTC | CASSQGDYGYTF
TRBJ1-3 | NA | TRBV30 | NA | TGTGCCTCCTCGGTGAGGGACACCATATATTTT | CASSVRDTIYF
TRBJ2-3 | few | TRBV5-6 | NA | TGTGCCAGCAGCATATACCGGAGGGAAGATACGCAGTATTTT | CASSIYRREDTQYF
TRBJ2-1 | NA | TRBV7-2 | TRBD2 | TGTGCCAGCAGCTTAGGAGTGACTAGCAGATACAATGAGCAGTTCTTC | CASSLGVTSRYNEQFF
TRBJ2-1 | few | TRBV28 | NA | TGTGCCTCCAGCTCCTACAATGAGCAGTTCTTC | CASSSYNEQFF
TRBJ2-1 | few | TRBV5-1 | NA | TGCGCCAGCAGCTTGGCGGGCAGGGATGAGCAGTTCTTC | CASSLAGRDEQFF
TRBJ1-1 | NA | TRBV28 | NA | TGTGCCAGCAGTCGGGGGCTCCCTGAAGCTTTCTTT | CASSRGLPEAFF
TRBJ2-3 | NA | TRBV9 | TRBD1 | TGTGCCAGCACCCAGGGGGCAACAGATACGCAGTATTTT | CASTQGATDTQYF
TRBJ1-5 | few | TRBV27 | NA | TGTGCCAGCAGTCGGACTTTTAATCAGCCCCAGCATTTT | CASSRTFNQPQHF
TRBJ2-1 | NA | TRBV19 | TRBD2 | TGTGCCAGTAGTATCCTAGCGGGAGGTGAGCAGTTCTTC | CASSILAGGEQFF
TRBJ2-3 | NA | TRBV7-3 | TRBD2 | TGTGCCAGCAGCTTAACCCGGCTAGCGGGAGGCCGGGGCACAGATACGCAGTATTTT | CASSLTRLAGGRGTDTQYF
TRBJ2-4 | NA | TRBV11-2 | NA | TGTGCCAGCAGCTTAGGGCGCAGGACAGATAAAAACATTCAGTACTTC | CASSLGRRTDKNIQYF
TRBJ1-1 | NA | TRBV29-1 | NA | TGCAGCGTTGTTCACACTGAAGCTTTCTTT | CSVVHTEAFF
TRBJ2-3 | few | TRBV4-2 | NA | TGTGCCAGCAGCCAAGATCTAACCACAGATACGCAGTATTTT | CASSQDLTTDTQYF
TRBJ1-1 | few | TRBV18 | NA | TGTGCCAGCTCACTACTGGACCGGAACACTGAAGCTTTCTTT | CASSLLDRNTEAFF
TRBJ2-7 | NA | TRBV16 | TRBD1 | TGTGCCAGCAGCCAATCGCGAGGGACAGGCTACGAGCAGTACTTC | CASSQSRGTGYEQYF
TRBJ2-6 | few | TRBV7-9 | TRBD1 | TGTGCCAGCAGCAGTACCCGGGACAGGACCATATCTGGGGCCAACGTCCTGACTTTC | CASSSTRDRTISGANVLTF
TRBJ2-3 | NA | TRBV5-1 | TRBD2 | TGCGCCAGCAGCCCGGGACTAGCGGGATCGGATACGCAGTATTTT | CASSPGLAGSDTQYF
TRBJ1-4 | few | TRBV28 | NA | TGTGCCAGCGGTAGGGACACAAGTGAAAAACTGTTTTTT | CASGRDTSEKLFF
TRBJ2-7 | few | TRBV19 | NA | TGTGCCAGTAGTCTCCGGGACGGCCCCTACGAGCAGTACTTC | CASSLRDGPYEQYF
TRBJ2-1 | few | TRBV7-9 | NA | TGTGCCAGCAGCTTAGGGACGCCGGGCGATGAGCAGTTCTTC | CASSLGTPGDEQFF
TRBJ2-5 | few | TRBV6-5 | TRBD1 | TGTGCCAGCAGACGGGGACAGACTCAAGAGACCCAGTACTTC | CASRRGQTQETQYF
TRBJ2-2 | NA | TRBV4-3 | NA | TGCGCCAGCAGCCACAGAACTAGTAGTGGCACCGGGGAGCTGTTTTTT | CASSHRTSSGTGELFF
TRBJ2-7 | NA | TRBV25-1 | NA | TGTGCCAGCAGCGGCCTTTTTGAGCAGTACTTC | CASSGLFEQYF
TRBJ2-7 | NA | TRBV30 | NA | TGTGCCTGGAGATCCCCCCGCAGAGCCTACGAGCAGTACTTC | CAWRSPRRAYEQYF
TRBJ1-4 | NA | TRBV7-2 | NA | TGTGCCAGCAGTCGGACATCGAATGAAAAACTGTTTTTT | CASSRTSNEKLFF
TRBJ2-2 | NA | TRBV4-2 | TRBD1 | TGTGCCAGCAGCCTTGGGGACAGGGCGGACACCGGGGAGCTGTTTTTT | CASSLGDRADTGELFF
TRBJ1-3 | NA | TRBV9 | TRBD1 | TGTGCCAGCAGCGGCCCCGGGACAGGAGGAAACACCATATATTTT | CASSGPGTGGNTIYF
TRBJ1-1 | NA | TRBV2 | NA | TGTGCCAGCAGTGTTCTCCAGAACACTGAAGCTTTCTTT | CASSVLQNTEAFF